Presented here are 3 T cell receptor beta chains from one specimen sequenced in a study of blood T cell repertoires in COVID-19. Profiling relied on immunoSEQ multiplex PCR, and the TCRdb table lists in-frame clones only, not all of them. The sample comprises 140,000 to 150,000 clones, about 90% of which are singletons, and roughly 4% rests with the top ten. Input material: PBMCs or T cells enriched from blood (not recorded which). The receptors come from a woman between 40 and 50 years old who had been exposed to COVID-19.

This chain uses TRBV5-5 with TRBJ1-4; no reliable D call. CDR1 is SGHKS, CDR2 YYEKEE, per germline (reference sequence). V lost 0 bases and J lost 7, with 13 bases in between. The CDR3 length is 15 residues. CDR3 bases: TGTGCCAGCAGCTTGGTCGGCCTCGGGAGTGAAAAACTGTTTTTT. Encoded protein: CASSLVGLGSEKLFF.

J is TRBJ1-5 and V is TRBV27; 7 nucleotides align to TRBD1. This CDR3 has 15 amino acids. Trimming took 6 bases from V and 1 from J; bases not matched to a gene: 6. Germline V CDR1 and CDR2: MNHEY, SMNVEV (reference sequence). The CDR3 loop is CASSREGASNQPQHF. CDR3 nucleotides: TGTGCCAGCAGCCGCGAGGGGGCCAGCAATCAGCCCCAGCATTTT.

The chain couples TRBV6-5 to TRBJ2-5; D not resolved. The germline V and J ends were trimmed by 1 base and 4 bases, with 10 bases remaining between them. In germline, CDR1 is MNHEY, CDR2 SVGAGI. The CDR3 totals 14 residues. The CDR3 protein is CASSYWQARETQYF. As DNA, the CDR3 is TGTGCCAGCAGTTACTGGCAGGCGCGAGAGACCCAGTACTTC.